Below, 17 T cell receptor beta chains from the same sample are listed, as sequenced in a study of CD8 T cells in ankylosing spondylitis. Each CDR3 protein is one row after TCRdb ran MiXCR on the 5' RACE reads. The sample includes approximately 110,000 distinct CDR3 sequences, about 25% seen only once; the top ten take roughly 12%. Material: synovial fluid, either unsorted or a sorted T cell fraction (not recorded which). These receptors were obtained from a male donor with ankylosing spondylitis.

The chain combines TRBV7-2 with TRBJ1-2; D call uncertain. CDR1 and CDR2 (germline): SGHTA, FQGNSA. The CDR3 extends over 14 amino acids. The V end lost 1 base, the J end lost 0 bases, and 6 bases lay between the germline ends. CDR3 in amino acids: CASSLVGANYGYTF. The CDR3 coding sequence is TGTGCCAGCAGCTTAGTTGGAGCTAACTATGGCTACACCTTC.

This clonotype has only one observation. The chain links TRBV11-2 to TRBJ2-1; 10 positions agree with TRBD2. The CDR3 loop spans 16 amino acids. After removal of 2 bases from V and 7 bases from J, the junction contained 8 bases not matched to a gene. Germline CDR1 reads SGHAT; CDR2 reads FQNNGV. In DNA form, the CDR3 reads TGTGCCAGCAGCTTATTCCCTAGCGGGAGAGTGAATGAGCAGTTCTTC. Its protein is CASSLFPSGRVNEQFF. Full variable domain (missing parts from reference TRBV11-2 and TRBJ2-1): EAGVAQSPRYKIIEKRQSVAFWCNPISGHATLYWYQQILGQGPKLLIQFQNNGVVDDSQLPKDRFSAERLKGVDSTLKIQPAKLEDSAVYLCASSLFPSGRVNEQFFGPGTRLTVL.

CDR3 region: CASSAGEWETQYF. The CDR3 DNA is TGTGCCAGCAGCGCAGGGGAATGGGAGACCCAGTACTTC. This chain joins TRBV6-4 and TRBJ2-5, with D maybe TRBD1 (6 bases). Germline CDR1 MRHNA, CDR2 SNTAGT. The CDR3 spans 13 residues. V dropped 6 bases and J dropped 5 bases, with 13 bases sitting between them.

The chain recombines TRBV5-1 with TRBJ2-1; the D is unclear. Between the trimmed V and J ends, which lost 1 base and 0 bases, there was a span of 8 bases. The V gene's germline CDR1 is SGHRS and CDR2 YFSETQ. This CDR3 has 15 residues. The DNA of the CDR3 is TGCGCCAGCAGCTTGAAATTATCCTCCTACAATGAGCAGTTCTTC. Amino acid sequence: CASSLKLSSYNEQFF.

This chain joins TRBV24-1 and TRBJ2-1, with D perhaps matching TRBD1 (5 bases). Germline CDR1 KGHDR, CDR2 SFDVKD. Trimming removed 1 base at V and 10 bases at J, with 16 bases between. CDR3 length: 15 amino acids. CDR3 protein: CATSDLVDPPGEQFF. The CDR3 DNA reads TGTGCCACCAGTGATTTAGTAGATCCCCCAGGGGAGCAGTTCTTC.

This clonotype was counted many times. The gene calls are TRBV7-2 and TRBJ1-6, with no clear D. Trimming took 5 bases from V and 10 from J, leaving 21 bases between them. Germline CDR1 and CDR2: SGHTA and FQGNSA. This CDR3 spans 16 amino acids. CDR3 in amino acids: CASSPSARPETSPLHF. CDR3 coding DNA: TGTGCCAGCAGCCCCTCGGCGAGGCCTGAAACCTCACCCCTCCACTTT.

The V gene is TRBV30, the J gene TRBJ2-1; TRBD2 might be the D (6 bases). Germline V lookup: CDR1 GTSNPN, CDR2 SVGIG (reference sequence). V shed 2 bases and J shed 6 bases, with 14 bases lying between them. The CDR3 sequence is 14 residues long. Here the CDR3 reads CAWSNHGTSNEQFF. For the CDR3, the DNA is TGTGCCTGGAGTAACCACGGGACTTCCAATGAGCAGTTCTTC.

The chain links TRBV2 to TRBJ2-1; 14 bases fit TRBD2. J gave up 10 bases and V 7 bases, and 6 bases lay outside the gene matches. Germline loops: CDR1 SNHLY, CDR2 FYNNEI. The CDR3 runs 14 residues. CDR3 coding DNA: TGTGCCAGCAACGGACTAGCGGGAGGAGGGGAGCAGTTCTTC. It specifies CASNGLAGGGEQFF.

This clonotype showed up just a few times. The V gene is TRBV7-2, the J gene TRBJ2-3, with 8 bases lining up with TRBD2. CDR1 SGHTA and CDR2 FQGNSA come from the germline V gene. The CDR3 runs 18 residues. V lost 3 bases and J lost 0; bases outside the gene matches: 11. As DNA, the CDR3 is TGTGCCAGCAGCTTTAGGCTAGCGGGCTATACTAGCACAGATACGCAGTATTTT. As protein: CASSFRLAGYTSTDTQYF. Using reference TRBV7-2 and TRBJ2-3 for the parts outside the CDR3, the full variable domain is GAGVSQSPSNKVTEKGKDVELRCDPISGHTALYWYRQSLGQGLEFLIYFQGNSAPDKSGLPSDRFSAERTGGSVSTLTIQRTQQEDSAVYLCASSFRLAGYTSTDTQYFGPGTRLTVL.

As concerns this clonotype: The germline gene is not matched at one end of the junction; a read error may be the cause. The chain has TRBV9 and TRBJ2-1; D is ambiguous. Germline CDR1 reads SGDLS; CDR2 reads YYNGEE. The CDR3 has 13 amino acids. The chain's CDR3 is CASSVDPSRVQVF. CDR3 coding DNA: TGTGCCAGCAGCGTAGACCCCTCTCGGGTGCAGGTCTTC.

The chain has TRBV19 and TRBJ1-2; D gene unclear. Germline CDR1 reads LNHDA; CDR2 reads SQIVND (reference sequence). With 7 bases removed from V and 5 bases from J, the gap between germline ends came to 11 bases. The CDR3 is 12 amino acids. Here the CDR3 reads CASNGEIYGYTF. Here the CDR3 DNA reads TGTGCCAGTAATGGTGAGATTTATGGCTACACCTTC. Combining the CDR3 with reference TRBV19 and TRBJ1-2 gives the whole variable domain DGGITQSPKYLFRKEGQNVTLSCEQNLNHDAMYWYRQDPGQGLRLIYYSQIVNDFQKGDIAEGYSVSREKKESFPLTVTSAQKNPTAFYLCASNGEIYGYTFGSGTRLTVV.

This chain links TRBV12-3 or TRBV12-4 with TRBJ1-5, with D maybe TRBD1 (5 bases). The CDR3 has 15 amino acids. Deletions cut 3 bases from V and 2 bases from J, with 11 bases between. The CDR3 sequence: CASSLRGNGNQPQHF. The CDR3 DNA is TGTGCCAGCAGTTTGCGGGGGAACGGCAATCAGCCCCAGCATTTT.

This sequence joins TRBV11-2 and TRBJ1-1, with a weak D call TRBD1 (6 bases). Trimming left V 8 bases short and J 1 base short, with 11 bases between. Germline values: CDR1 SGHAT, CDR2 FQNNGV. The CDR3 loop spans 13 amino acids. CDR3 nucleotide sequence: TGTGCCAGCGCCAGGGGCCAGAACACTGAAGCTTTCTTT. Translated, it gives CASARGQNTEAFF.

This chain joins TRBV12-3 or TRBV12-4 and TRBJ2-1; D unclear. CDR3 size: 11 residues. Between the trimmed V and J ends, which lost 7 bases and 7 bases, there was a span of 8 bases. The CDR3 loop reads CASKTGNEQFF. The CDR3 DNA reads TGTGCCAGCAAAACCGGGAATGAGCAGTTCTTC.

For this clonotype: A read error may produce the germline difference seen at one junction end. The chain recombines TRBV3-1 with TRBJ2-1; TRBD2 aligns across 7 bases. The germline gives CDR1 LGHDT, CDR2 YNNKEL (reference sequence). The CDR3 is made up of 13 amino acids. This CDR3 is CASSLRREGEQSF. CDR3 DNA: TGTGCCAGCAGCCTAAGGAGGGAGGGTGAGCAGTCCTTC.

This clonotype was seen a few times. CDR3 bases: TGTGCCAGCAGCCTCGCAGGGCGGGACATTCAGTACTTC. Amino acids: CASSLAGRDIQYF. The V gene is TRBV3-1, the J gene TRBJ2-4; the D gene could be TRBD1 or TRBD2 (5 bases each). There are 13 residues in the CDR3. Germline lookup yields CDR1 LGHDT and CDR2 YNNKEL (reference sequence). Trimming took 4 bases from V and 8 from J, leaving 12 bases between them.

The chain has TRBV5-1 and TRBJ1-2; 9 positions match TRBD1. V trimming: 0 bases; J trimming: 3 bases; junction bases outside the gene matches: 3. Germline lookup yields CDR1 SGHRS and CDR2 YFSETQ. The CDR3 has 15 residues. CDR3 in DNA: TGCGCCAGCAGCTTGGGGACAGGGGAGGACTATGGCTACACCTTC. It is translated as CASSLGTGEDYGYTF.